This T cell receptor (beta chain) is from a study of blood T cell repertoires in COVID-19. Study overall: PBMCs, B-cell-depleted T cells, or T cells were the source of the cDNA or gDNA that made up the material.

Germline loops: CDR1 MNHEY, CDR2 SVGAGI. Trimming removed 0 bases at V and 6 bases at J, with 8 bases between. CDR3 length equals 14 residues. In the authors' methods: Estimates of nucleated cell counts were drawn from the amplification of reference gene primers. The repertoire was sequenced with immunoSEQ multiplex PCR; TCRdb's copy has only in-frame clones and lacks some. V, J and clone size derive from that table, while D and trimming were established from the DNA sequence. The sample has 80,000 to 100,000 clones; nearly 90% are singletons. This chain links TRBV6-5 with TRBJ2-2; D uncertain. This receptor was obtained from a man aged 70 or older with acute or convalescent COVID-19. Sequencing was done on a sample of peripheral blood. CDR3 amino acids: CASSYSRLSGELFF. Written as DNA, the CDR3 is TGTGCCAGCAGTTACTCCCGTTTGTCCGGGGAGCTGTTTTTT.